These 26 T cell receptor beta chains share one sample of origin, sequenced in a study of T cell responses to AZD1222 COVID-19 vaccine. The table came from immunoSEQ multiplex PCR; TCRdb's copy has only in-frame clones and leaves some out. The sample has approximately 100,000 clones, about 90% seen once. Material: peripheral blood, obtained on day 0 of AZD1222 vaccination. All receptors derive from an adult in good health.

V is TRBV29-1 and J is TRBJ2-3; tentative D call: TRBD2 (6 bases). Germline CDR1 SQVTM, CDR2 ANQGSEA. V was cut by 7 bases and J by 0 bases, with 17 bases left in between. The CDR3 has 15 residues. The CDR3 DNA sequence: TGCAGCGCTGCCGTGGAGGCGGGGAGCACAGATACGCAGTATTTT. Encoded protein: CSAAVEAGSTDTQYF.

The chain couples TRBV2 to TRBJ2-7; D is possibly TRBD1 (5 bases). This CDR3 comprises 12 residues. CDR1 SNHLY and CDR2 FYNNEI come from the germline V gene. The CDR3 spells CPSLGLAYEQYF. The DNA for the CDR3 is TGTCCTTCCCTGGGGCTAGCCTACGAGCAGTACTTC.

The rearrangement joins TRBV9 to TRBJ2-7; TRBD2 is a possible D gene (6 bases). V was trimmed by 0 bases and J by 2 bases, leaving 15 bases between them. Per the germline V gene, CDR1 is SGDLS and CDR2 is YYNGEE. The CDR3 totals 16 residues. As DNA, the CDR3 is TGTGCCAGCAGCGTAGACTTGAACGCGGGAACCTACGAGCAGTACTTC. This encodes CASSVDLNAGTYEQYF.

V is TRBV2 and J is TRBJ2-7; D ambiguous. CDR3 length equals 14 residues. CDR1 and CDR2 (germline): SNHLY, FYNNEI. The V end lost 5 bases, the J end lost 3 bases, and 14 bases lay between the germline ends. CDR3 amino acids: CASSLFRANYEQYF. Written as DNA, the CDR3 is TGTGCCAGCAGTCTTTTCCGGGCCAACTACGAGCAGTACTTC.

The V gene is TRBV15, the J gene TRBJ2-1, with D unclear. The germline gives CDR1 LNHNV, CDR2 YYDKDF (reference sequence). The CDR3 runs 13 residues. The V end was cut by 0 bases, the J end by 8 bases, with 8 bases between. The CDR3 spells CATSRDLEDEQFF. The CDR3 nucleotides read TGTGCCACCAGCAGAGATCTAGAGGATGAGCAGTTCTTC.

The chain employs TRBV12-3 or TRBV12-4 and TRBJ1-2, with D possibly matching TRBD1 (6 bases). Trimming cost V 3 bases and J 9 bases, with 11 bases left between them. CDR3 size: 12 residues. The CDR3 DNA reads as TGTGCCAGCAGTTTCTGGCAGGGGAGCTACACCTTC. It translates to CASSFWQGSYTF.

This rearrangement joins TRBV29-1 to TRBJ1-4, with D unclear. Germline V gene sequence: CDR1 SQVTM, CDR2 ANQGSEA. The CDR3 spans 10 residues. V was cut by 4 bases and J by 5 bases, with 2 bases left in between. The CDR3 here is CSVGNEKLFF. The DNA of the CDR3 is TGCAGCGTTGGGAATGAAAAACTGTTTTTT.

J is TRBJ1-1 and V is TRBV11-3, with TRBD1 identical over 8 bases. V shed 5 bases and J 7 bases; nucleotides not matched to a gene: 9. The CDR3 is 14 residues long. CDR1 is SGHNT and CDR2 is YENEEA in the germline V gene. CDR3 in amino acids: CASSPQGAGGEAFF. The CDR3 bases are TGTGCCAGCAGCCCCCAGGGGGCCGGCGGTGAAGCTTTCTTT.

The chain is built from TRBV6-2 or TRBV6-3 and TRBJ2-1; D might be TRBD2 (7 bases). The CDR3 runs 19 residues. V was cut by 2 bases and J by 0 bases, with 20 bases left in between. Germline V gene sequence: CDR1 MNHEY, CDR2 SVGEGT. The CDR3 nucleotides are TGTGCCAGCAGTTACCTCACCTCAAGAGGGGGGGACTCCTACAATGAGCAGTTCTTC. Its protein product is CASSYLTSRGGDSYNEQFF.

CDR3 nucleotides: TGCAGCGTTGAAGATGGGAGGACCCAATACAATGAGCAGTTCTTC. Its protein product is CSVEDGRTQYNEQFF. This chain links TRBV29-1 with TRBJ2-1; maybe TRBD2 (6 bases). Germline CDR1 is SQVTM and CDR2 is ANQGSEA. V gave up 0 bases and J gave up 4 bases, with 13 bases separating them. This CDR3 has 15 amino acids.

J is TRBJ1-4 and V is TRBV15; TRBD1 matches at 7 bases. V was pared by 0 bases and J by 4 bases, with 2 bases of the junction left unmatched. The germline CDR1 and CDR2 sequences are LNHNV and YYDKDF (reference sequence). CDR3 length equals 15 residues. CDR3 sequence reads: CATSREQGNNEKLFF. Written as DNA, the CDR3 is TGTGCCACCAGCAGAGAACAGGGGAATAATGAAAAACTGTTTTTT.

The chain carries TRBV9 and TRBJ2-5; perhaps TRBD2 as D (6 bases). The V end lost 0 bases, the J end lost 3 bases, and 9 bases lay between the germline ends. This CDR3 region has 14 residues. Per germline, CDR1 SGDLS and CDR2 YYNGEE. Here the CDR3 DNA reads TGTGCCAGCAGCGTAGGGGGCGGGAAAGAGACCCAGTACTTC. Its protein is CASSVGGGKETQYF.

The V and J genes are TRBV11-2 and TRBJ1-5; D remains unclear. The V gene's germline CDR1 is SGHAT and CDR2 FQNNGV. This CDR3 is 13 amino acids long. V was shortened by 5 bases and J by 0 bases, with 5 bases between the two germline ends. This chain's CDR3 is CASSPNSNQPQHF. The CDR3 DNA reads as TGTGCCAGCAGCCCTAATAGCAATCAGCCCCAGCATTTT.

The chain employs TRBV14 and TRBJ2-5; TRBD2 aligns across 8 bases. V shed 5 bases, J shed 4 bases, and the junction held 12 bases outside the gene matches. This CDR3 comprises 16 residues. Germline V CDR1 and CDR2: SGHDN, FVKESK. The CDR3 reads CASSAWSGGVRETQYF. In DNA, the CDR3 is TGTGCCAGCAGCGCATGGTCGGGAGGGGTACGAGAGACCCAGTACTTC.

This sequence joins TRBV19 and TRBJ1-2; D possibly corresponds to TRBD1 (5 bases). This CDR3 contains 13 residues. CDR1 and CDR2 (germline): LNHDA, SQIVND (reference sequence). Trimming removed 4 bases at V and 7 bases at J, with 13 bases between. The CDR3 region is CASSRSGELGYTF. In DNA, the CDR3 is TGTGCCAGTAGTAGGTCGGGGGAGCTTGGCTACACCTTC. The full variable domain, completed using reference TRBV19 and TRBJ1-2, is DGGITQSPKYLFRKEGQNVTLSCEQNLNHDAMYWYRQDPGQGLRLIYYSQIVNDFQKGDIAEGYSVSREKKESFPLTVTSAQKNPTAFYLCASSRSGELGYTFGSGTRLTVV.

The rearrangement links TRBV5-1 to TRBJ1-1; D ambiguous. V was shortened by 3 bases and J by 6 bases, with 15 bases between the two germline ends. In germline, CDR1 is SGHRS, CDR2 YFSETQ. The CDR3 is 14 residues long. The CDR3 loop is CASSSDGLSAEAFF. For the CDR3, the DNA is TGCGCCAGCAGCTCGGACGGACTATCGGCTGAAGCTTTCTTT.

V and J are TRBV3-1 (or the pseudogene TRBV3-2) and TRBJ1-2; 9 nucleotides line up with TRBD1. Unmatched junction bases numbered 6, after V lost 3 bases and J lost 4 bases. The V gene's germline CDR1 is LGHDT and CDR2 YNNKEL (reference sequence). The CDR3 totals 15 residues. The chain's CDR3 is CASSQVQGAVYGYTF. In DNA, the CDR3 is TGTGCCAGCAGCCAGGTACAGGGGGCGGTCTATGGCTACACCTTC.

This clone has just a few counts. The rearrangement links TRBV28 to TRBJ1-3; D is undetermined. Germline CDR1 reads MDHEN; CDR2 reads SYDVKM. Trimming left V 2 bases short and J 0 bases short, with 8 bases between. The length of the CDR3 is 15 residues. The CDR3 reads CASSLGTASGNTIYF. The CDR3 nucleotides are TGTGCCAGCAGTTTAGGTACAGCCTCTGGAAACACCATATATTTT.

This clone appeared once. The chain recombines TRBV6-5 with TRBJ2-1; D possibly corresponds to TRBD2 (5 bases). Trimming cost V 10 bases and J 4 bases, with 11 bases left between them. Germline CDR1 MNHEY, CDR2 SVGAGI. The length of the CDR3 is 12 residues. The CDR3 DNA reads TGTGCCACGTTATCGGGGTACAATGAGCAGTTCTTC. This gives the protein CATLSGYNEQFF.

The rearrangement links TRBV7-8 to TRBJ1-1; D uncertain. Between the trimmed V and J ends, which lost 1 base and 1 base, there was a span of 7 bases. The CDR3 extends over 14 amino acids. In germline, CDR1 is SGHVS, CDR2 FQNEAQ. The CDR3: CASSLVSSNTEAFF. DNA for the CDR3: TGTGCCAGCAGCTTAGTGTCCTCGAACACTGAAGCTTTCTTT.

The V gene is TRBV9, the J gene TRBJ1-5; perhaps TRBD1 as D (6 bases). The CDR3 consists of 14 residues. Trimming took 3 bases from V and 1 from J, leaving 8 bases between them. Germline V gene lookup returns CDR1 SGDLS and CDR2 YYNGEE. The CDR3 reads CASSAGVSNQPQHF. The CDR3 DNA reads TGTGCCAGCAGCGCAGGGGTGAGCAATCAGCCCCAGCATTTT.

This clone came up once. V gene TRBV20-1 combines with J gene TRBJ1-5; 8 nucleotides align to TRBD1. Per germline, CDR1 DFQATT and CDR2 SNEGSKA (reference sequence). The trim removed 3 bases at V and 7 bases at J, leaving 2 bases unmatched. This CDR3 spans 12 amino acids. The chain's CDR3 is CSASDRGQPQHF. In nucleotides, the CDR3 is TGCAGTGCTAGTGACAGGGGCCAGCCCCAGCATTTT.

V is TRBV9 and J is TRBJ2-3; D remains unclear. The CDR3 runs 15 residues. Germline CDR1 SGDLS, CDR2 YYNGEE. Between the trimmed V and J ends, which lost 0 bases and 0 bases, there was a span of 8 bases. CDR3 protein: CASSVVARSTDTQYF. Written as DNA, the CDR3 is TGTGCCAGCAGCGTAGTGGCGCGGAGCACAGATACGCAGTATTTT.

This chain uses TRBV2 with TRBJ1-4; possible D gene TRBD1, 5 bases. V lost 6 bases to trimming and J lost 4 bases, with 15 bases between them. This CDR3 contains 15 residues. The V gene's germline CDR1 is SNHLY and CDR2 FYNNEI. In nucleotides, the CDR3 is TGTGCCAGCAGATTGGCGGGGGGGATTAATGAAAAACTGTTTTTT. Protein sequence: CASRLAGGINEKLFF.

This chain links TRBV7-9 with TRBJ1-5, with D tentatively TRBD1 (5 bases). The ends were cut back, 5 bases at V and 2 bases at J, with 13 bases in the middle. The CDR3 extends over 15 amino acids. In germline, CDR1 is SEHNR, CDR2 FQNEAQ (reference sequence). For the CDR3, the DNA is TGTGCCAGCAGCAGGCACGGGGGAGGCAATCAGCCCCAGCATTTT. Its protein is CASSRHGGGNQPQHF.

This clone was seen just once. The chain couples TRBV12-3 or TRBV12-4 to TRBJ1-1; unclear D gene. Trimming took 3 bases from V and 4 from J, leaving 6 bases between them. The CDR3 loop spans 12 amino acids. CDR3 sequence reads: CASSLELTEAFF. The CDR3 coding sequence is TGTGCCAGCAGTTTGGAACTCACTGAAGCTTTCTTT.